These T cell receptor beta chains were read from a single sample in a study of blood T cell repertoires in COVID-19. Clones were sequenced by immunoSEQ multiplex PCR, and TCRdb holds only the in-frame ones, with some missing. The top ten hold more than 7.5% of the sample, which has roughly 500,000 clones, 70% to 90% seen once. The sample comprised PBMCs or T cells enriched from blood (not recorded which). These receptors were collected from a woman aged 55-75 years who had recovered from COVID-19. CDR3s include the opening cysteine and the closing phenylalanine or tryptophan. A D gene is named only where the DNA matches it firmly. Size is omitted from some rows. Given values are once, few, many or a class for expanded clones.

clone size: -
J gene: TRBJ1-1
D gene: TRBD1
V gene: TRBV29-1
CDR3 protein: CSVMRTGPTGSEAFF
CDR3 DNA: TGCAGCGTGATGAGGACAGGACCAACCGGATCTGAAGCTTTCTTT

clone size: -
J gene: TRBJ1-5
D gene: TRBD1
V gene: TRBV2
CDR3 protein: CASSELQGAQPQHF
CDR3 DNA: TGTGCCAGCAGTGAATTACAGGGGGCTCAGCCCCAGCATTTT

clone size: -
J gene: TRBJ1-1
D gene: -
V gene: TRBV29-1
CDR3 protein: CSVKNQGLGNTEAFF
CDR3 DNA: TGCAGCGTTAAGAATCAGGGGCTAGGGAACACTGAAGCTTTCTTT

clone size: -
J gene: TRBJ1-2
D gene: -
V gene: TRBV29-1
CDR3 protein: CSVEETQGMDYTF
CDR3 DNA: TGCAGCGTTGAAGAGACACAGGGCATGGACTACACCTTC

clone size: -
J gene: TRBJ2-1
D gene: TRBD2
V gene: TRBV6-5
CDR3 protein: CASTLTSGGYNEQFF
CDR3 DNA: TGTGCCAGCACCCTGACTAGCGGGGGCTACAATGAGCAGTTCTTC

clone size: -
J gene: TRBJ1-3
D gene: TRBD1
V gene: TRBV6-5
CDR3 protein: CASSYSITGAGNTIYF
CDR3 DNA: TGTGCCAGCAGTTACTCCATTACAGGGGCAGGAAACACCATATATTTT

clone size: -
J gene: TRBJ2-1
D gene: TRBD2
V gene: TRBV4-1
CDR3 protein: CASSQVGVLGGVNEQFF
CDR3 DNA: TGCGCCAGCAGCCAAGTCGGAGTTTTGGGGGGGGTCAATGAGCAGTTCTTC

clone size: -
J gene: TRBJ2-5
D gene: TRBD2
V gene: TRBV11-2
CDR3 protein: CASSLALAGVTQYF
CDR3 DNA: TGTGCCAGCAGCTTAGCCCTAGCGGGGGTGACCCAGTACTTC

clone size: -
J gene: TRBJ2-3
D gene: -
V gene: TRBV6-1
CDR3 protein: CASSEPEGTTDTQYF
CDR3 DNA: TGTGCCAGCAGTGAACCTGAGGGAACTACAGATACGCAGTATTTT

clone size: -
J gene: TRBJ1-1
D gene: TRBD1
V gene: TRBV6-6
CDR3 protein: CASSSPTGENTEAFF
CDR3 DNA: TGTGCCAGCAGTTCTCCGACAGGGGAGAACACTGAAGCTTTCTTT

clone size: -
J gene: TRBJ1-5
D gene: TRBD1
V gene: TRBV5-6
CDR3 protein: CASSLWDRDNQPQHF
CDR3 DNA: TGTGCCAGCAGCTTGTGGGACAGGGACAATCAGCCCCAGCATTTT

clone size: -
J gene: TRBJ1-1
D gene: TRBD1
V gene: TRBV18
CDR3 protein: CASSQGQGANTEAFF
CDR3 DNA: TGTGCCAGCTCACAGGGACAGGGGGCGAACACTGAAGCTTTCTTT

clone size: few
J gene: TRBJ1-1
D gene: -
V gene: TRBV7-9
CDR3 protein: CASSPREGEGAFF
CDR3 DNA: TGTGCCAGCAGCCCTCGGGAGGGGGAAGGGGCTTTCTTT

clone size: -
J gene: TRBJ1-3
D gene: -
V gene: TRBV3-1/TRBV3-2
CDR3 protein: CASSPSTVQNTIYF
CDR3 DNA: TGTGCCAGCAGCCCTTCGACAGTTCAAAACACCATATATTTT

clone size: -
J gene: TRBJ1-6
D gene: TRBD1
V gene: TRBV19
CDR3 protein: CASSRMDRGPYNSPLHF
CDR3 DNA: TGTGCCAGTAGTCGGATGGACAGGGGGCCCTATAATTCACCCCTCCACTTT

clone size: -
J gene: TRBJ2-1
D gene: TRBD1
V gene: TRBV24-1
CDR3 protein: CATSDLRIGDRGTNEQFF
CDR3 DNA: TGTGCCACCAGTGATTTGAGGATCGGGGACAGGGGGACCAATGAGCAGTTCTTC

clone size: -
J gene: TRBJ1-5
D gene: -
V gene: TRBV28
CDR3 protein: CASTRQGNQPQHF
CDR3 DNA: TGTGCCAGCACCCGACAGGGCAATCAGCCCCAGCATTTT

clone size: -
J gene: TRBJ1-2
D gene: -
V gene: TRBV19
CDR3 protein: CASSPGEGYGYTF
CDR3 DNA: TGTGCCAGTAGTCCGGGAGAGGGCTATGGCTACACCTTC

clone size: -
J gene: TRBJ2-1
D gene: -
V gene: TRBV3-1/TRBV3-2
CDR3 protein: CASSQAGEQFF
CDR3 DNA: TGTGCCAGCAGCCAAGCAGGGGAGCAGTTCTTC

clone size: -
J gene: TRBJ1-1
D gene: -
V gene: TRBV5-4
CDR3 protein: CASSFPGSLHTEAFF
CDR3 DNA: TGTGCCAGCAGCTTTCCCGGGTCTTTGCACACTGAAGCTTTCTTT

clone size: -
J gene: TRBJ2-3
D gene: TRBD2
V gene: TRBV5-6
CDR3 protein: CASSLSRGVSTDTQYF
CDR3 DNA: TGTGCCAGCAGCTTATCCCGGGGGGTCAGCACAGATACGCAGTATTTT

clone size: -
J gene: TRBJ2-1
D gene: -
V gene: TRBV12-3/TRBV12-4
CDR3 protein: CASSLGRVNEQFF
CDR3 DNA: TGTGCCAGCAGTTTAGGCAGGGTCAATGAGCAGTTCTTC

clone size: once
J gene: TRBJ1-2
D gene: -
V gene: TRBV7-9
CDR3 protein: CASSLGGYGYTF
CDR3 DNA: TGTGCCAGCAGCTTAGGAGGCTATGGCTACACCTTC

clone size: -
J gene: TRBJ1-3
D gene: TRBD1
V gene: TRBV19
CDR3 protein: CASSVRGTGNTIYF
CDR3 DNA: TGTGCCAGTAGTGTCAGGGGGACTGGAAACACCATATATTTT

clone size: -
J gene: TRBJ1-6
D gene: TRBD1
V gene: TRBV10-3
CDR3 protein: CAISQGQVRSPLHF
CDR3 DNA: TGTGCCATCAGCCAAGGACAGGTCAGGTCACCCCTCCACTTT

clone size: -
J gene: TRBJ1-2
D gene: -
V gene: TRBV27
CDR3 protein: CASSPTGLANYGYTF
CDR3 DNA: TGTGCCAGCAGTCCCACAGGGCTAGCTAACTATGGCTACACCTTC

clone size: once
J gene: TRBJ1-1
D gene: -
V gene: TRBV20-1
CDR3 protein: CSASMRVNTEAFF
CDR3 DNA: TGCAGTGCTAGTATGCGGGTGAACACTGAAGCTTTCTTT

clone size: -
J gene: TRBJ2-2
D gene: -
V gene: TRBV7-8
CDR3 protein: CASSLGGLSNTGELFF
CDR3 DNA: TGTGCCAGCAGCTTAGGAGGGTTGTCTAACACCGGGGAGCTGTTTTTT

clone size: -
J gene: TRBJ1-2
D gene: -
V gene: TRBV9
CDR3 protein: CASSVREGYGYTF
CDR3 DNA: TGTGCCAGCAGCGTACGAGAGGGTTATGGCTACACCTTC

clone size: -
J gene: TRBJ2-3
D gene: -
V gene: TRBV7-6
CDR3 protein: CASSYSVDTQYF
CDR3 DNA: TGTGCCAGCAGCTATTCTGTAGATACGCAGTATTTT

clone size: few
J gene: TRBJ2-2
D gene: -
V gene: TRBV5-6
CDR3 protein: CASSRTLPGELFF
CDR3 DNA: TGTGCCAGCAGCAGAACCCTACCCGGGGAGCTGTTTTTT

clone size: -
J gene: TRBJ1-2
D gene: -
V gene: TRBV21-1
CDR3 protein: CASSHYRVLNYGYTF
CDR3 DNA: TGTGCCAGCAGCCATTACAGGGTTCTTAACTATGGCTACACCTTC

clone size: few
J gene: TRBJ1-4
D gene: -
V gene: TRBV12-3/TRBV12-4
CDR3 protein: CASSWGGKLFF
CDR3 DNA: TGTGCCAGCAGTTGGGGGGGTAAACTGTTTTTT

clone size: -
J gene: TRBJ1-1
D gene: -
V gene: TRBV10-3
CDR3 protein: CATNYDVLGEAFF
CDR3 DNA: TGTGCCACTAACTATGACGTCCTCGGGGAAGCTTTCTTT

clone size: -
J gene: TRBJ2-7
D gene: -
V gene: TRBV3-1/TRBV3-2
CDR3 protein: CASSQGASYEQYF
CDR3 DNA: TGTGCCAGCAGCCAAGGGGCCTCCTACGAGCAGTACTTC

clone size: -
J gene: TRBJ1-4
D gene: TRBD1
V gene: TRBV6-4
CDR3 protein: CASSNIRGQEEKLFF
CDR3 DNA: TGTGCCAGCAGTAACATTAGGGGGCAGGAAGAAAAACTGTTTTTT

clone size: -
J gene: TRBJ1-3
D gene: TRBD1
V gene: TRBV5-4
CDR3 protein: CASSAGTEGFSGNTIYF
CDR3 DNA: TGTGCCAGCAGCGCAGGGACAGAGGGTTTCTCTGGAAACACCATATATTTT

clone size: -
J gene: TRBJ1-1
D gene: -
V gene: TRBV2
CDR3 protein: CASSDGLLNTEAFF
CDR3 DNA: TGTGCCAGCAGTGACGGACTTTTGAACACTGAAGCTTTCTTT

clone size: -
J gene: TRBJ1-4
D gene: TRBD1
V gene: TRBV27
CDR3 protein: CASSPGQPKEKLFF
CDR3 DNA: TGTGCCAGCAGCCCGGGACAGCCAAAAGAAAAACTGTTTTTT

clone size: -
J gene: TRBJ1-1
D gene: -
V gene: TRBV28
CDR3 protein: CASTPGRGNTEAFF
CDR3 DNA: TGTGCCAGCACTCCCGGGAGGGGGAACACTGAAGCTTTCTTT

clone size: -
J gene: TRBJ2-2
D gene: -
V gene: TRBV6-4
CDR3 protein: CASSEEGRIGGELFF
CDR3 DNA: TGTGCCAGCAGTGAAGAGGGCAGAATTGGCGGGGAGCTGTTTTTT

clone size: -
J gene: TRBJ1-2
D gene: -
V gene: TRBV29-1
CDR3 protein: CSVGFSPKYTF
CDR3 DNA: TGCAGCGTTGGATTTAGTCCGAAATACACCTTC

clone size: once
J gene: TRBJ2-3
D gene: -
V gene: TRBV4-1
CDR3 protein: CASSLPGADTQYF
CDR3 DNA: TGCGCCAGCAGCCTTCCGGGTGCAGATACGCAGTATTTT

clone size: -
J gene: TRBJ1-2
D gene: -
V gene: TRBV24-1
CDR3 protein: CATSDSGYGYTF
CDR3 DNA: TGTGCCACCAGTGATTCAGGGTATGGCTACACCTTC

clone size: -
J gene: TRBJ1-6
D gene: -
V gene: TRBV2
CDR3 protein: CASSVETAENSPLHF
CDR3 DNA: TGTGCCAGCAGTGTGGAGACCGCCGAGAATTCACCCCTCCACTTT

clone size: -
J gene: TRBJ2-2
D gene: -
V gene: TRBV2
CDR3 protein: CASRVPGTSSGELFF
CDR3 DNA: TGTGCCAGCAGAGTTCCCGGGACATCCTCCGGGGAGCTGTTTTTT

clone size: -
J gene: TRBJ1-5
D gene: TRBD1
V gene: TRBV19
CDR3 protein: CASSIVGTGVQPQHF
CDR3 DNA: TGTGCCAGTAGTATAGTAGGGACAGGGGTTCAGCCCCAGCATTTT

clone size: once
J gene: TRBJ2-1
D gene: TRBD2
V gene: TRBV11-2
CDR3 protein: CASLSWGGVPSEQFF
CDR3 DNA: TGTGCCAGCCTCTCGTGGGGGGGGGTACCGAGTGAGCAGTTCTTC

clone size: -
J gene: TRBJ1-2
D gene: -
V gene: TRBV6-5
CDR3 protein: CASSYSGSKAYGYTF
CDR3 DNA: TGTGCCAGCAGTTACTCGGGCTCAAAAGCCTATGGCTACACCTTC

clone size: -
J gene: TRBJ2-3
D gene: -
V gene: TRBV3-1/TRBV3-2
CDR3 protein: CASSPPGTDTQYF
CDR3 DNA: TGTGCCAGCAGCCCCCCCGGCACAGATACGCAGTATTTT

clone size: -
J gene: TRBJ1-2
D gene: TRBD1
V gene: TRBV7-9
CDR3 protein: CASSLGQNYGYTF
CDR3 DNA: TGTGCCAGCAGCTTGGGACAGAACTATGGCTACACCTTC